This passage covers 11 T cell receptor beta chains from one sample sequenced in a study of cytomegalovirus exposure and HLA in healthy donors. It was with 60 Vbeta and 13 Jbeta primers that the PCR ran. Sequencing was performed with immunoSEQ multiplex PCR; in TCRdb, only in-frame clones are kept and a portion is missing. The table has around 120,000 clones, 74% seen once; the top ten hold about 9.9%. The sequenced sample consisted of PBMCs. The receptor set was obtained from a woman in her forties or fifties in good health and CMV-seropositive.

V usage is TRBV7-6 and J usage is TRBJ1-4; D not certain. V was shortened by 3 bases and J by 0 bases, with 5 bases between the two germline ends. This CDR3 is 14 amino acids long. The germline V gene has CDR1 SGHVS and CDR2 FNYEAQ. The CDR3, as DNA: TGTGCCAGCAGCTTGGCACCAACTAATGAAAAACTGTTTTTT. Translated: CASSLAPTNEKLFF. Filled out from reference TRBV7-6 and TRBJ1-4, the complete variable domain reads GAGVSQSPRYKVTKRGQDVALRCDPISGHVSLYWYRQALGQGPEFLTYFNYEAQQDKSGLPNDRFSAERPEGSISTLTIQRTEQRDSAMYRCASSLAPTNEKLFFGSGTQLSVL.

The chain uses TRBV5-6 and TRBJ2-1, with D perhaps matching TRBD2 (5 bases). CDR1 is SGHDT, CDR2 YYEEEE, per germline. Deletions cut 4 bases from V and 6 bases from J, with 14 bases between. The CDR3 is 14 residues long. For the CDR3, the DNA is TGTGCCAGCAGCCAAGCCGAGACTATCAATGAGCAGTTCTTC. It translates to CASSQAETINEQFF. Full variable domain (remainder filled in from reference TRBV5-6 and TRBJ2-1): DAGVTQSPTHLIKTRGQQVTLRCSPKSGHDTVSWYQQALGQGPQFIFQYYEEEERQRGNFPDRFSGHQFPNYSSELNVNALLLGDSALYLCASSQAETINEQFFGPGTRLTVL.

This clone was counted a few times. V gene TRBV2 combines with J gene TRBJ1-5; the D gene is possibly TRBD1 (5 bases). Looked up from germline, CDR1 is SNHLY and CDR2 is FYNNEI. This CDR3 contains 14 residues. Trimming took off 7 bases at V and 2 bases at J, with 12 bases between the two ends. For the CDR3, the DNA is TGTGCCAGCAATGCAGGGCTGGGCAATCAGCCCCAGCATTTT. It specifies CASNAGLGNQPQHF.

This chain links TRBV5-1 with TRBJ2-7; tentative D call: TRBD2 (6 bases). Looked up from germline, CDR1 is SGHRS and CDR2 is YFSETQ. The CDR3 covers 14 residues. The germline V and J ends were trimmed by 4 bases and 5 bases, with 16 bases remaining between them. DNA for the CDR3: TGCGCCAGCAGCGTTAGGGGTCCGGGGGACGAGCAGTACTTC. This gives the protein CASSVRGPGDEQYF.

The chain uses TRBV5-1 and TRBJ2-1; 11 nucleotides align to TRBD2. Germline V gene lookup returns CDR1 SGHRS and CDR2 YFSETQ. Trimming took 1 base from V and 8 from J; bases not matched to a gene: 5. The length of the CDR3 is 15 residues. CDR3 sequence (DNA): TGCGCCAGCAGCTTGAGTCTAGCGGGAGGCGATGAGCAGTTCTTC. It specifies CASSLSLAGGDEQFF.

The chain couples TRBV9 to TRBJ2-7; TRBD1 matches 8 bases. V was pared by 0 bases and J by 2 bases, with 10 bases of the junction left unmatched. This CDR3 is built from 17 residues. Germline V gives CDR1 SGDLS, CDR2 YYNGEE. CDR3 sequence: CASSVGEGAGGTYEQYF. The CDR3 DNA sequence: TGTGCCAGCAGCGTAGGGGAAGGAGCAGGGGGCACCTACGAGCAGTACTTC.

The chain uses TRBV18 and TRBJ1-3, with D maybe TRBD1 (5 bases). There are 15 residues in the CDR3. Trimming removed 3 bases from V and 3 bases from J, with 12 bases in between. Germline loops: CDR1 KGHSH, CDR2 LQKENI. DNA for the CDR3: TGTGCCAGCTCACCCGGGCAGGGCTTTGGAAACACCATATATTTT. Translating gives CASSPGQGFGNTIYF.

The chain recombines TRBV18 with TRBJ1-1; TRBD1 agrees at 10 bases. V dropped 5 bases and J dropped 1; count of bases not matched to a gene: 7. The CDR3 has 16 amino acids. The germline V gene has CDR1 KGHSH and CDR2 LQKENI. The CDR3 is CASSLSTGGTNTEAFF. Here the CDR3 DNA reads TGTGCCAGCTCATTATCGACAGGGGGCACGAACACTGAAGCTTTCTTT.

The chain links TRBV27 to TRBJ2-1; 9 nucleotides match TRBD1. Trimming removed 6 bases from V and 1 base from J; junction bases left unmatched: 4. Per germline, CDR1 MNHEY and CDR2 SMNVEV (reference sequence). CDR3 length equals 15 residues. CDR3 in DNA: TGTGCCAGCAGAACGGGACAGGGATCCTACAATGAGCAGTTCTTC. Translating gives CASRTGQGSYNEQFF.

The chain combines TRBV7-2 with TRBJ1-2, with TRBD1 matching over 9 bases. The ends lost 5 bases at V and 5 bases at J; junction bases unmatched: 6. Germline V gene data show CDR1 as SGHTA and CDR2 as FQGNSA. This CDR3 contains 14 residues. The CDR3 sequence is CASSGTGQGYGYTF. The CDR3 region has the DNA TGTGCCAGCAGCGGAACGGGACAGGGTTATGGCTACACCTTC.

This chain links TRBV7-6 with TRBJ1-2; D is undetermined. The CDR3 sequence is 13 residues long. V lost 2 bases and J 3 bases, leaving 7 bases between the germline ends. The germline V gene has CDR1 SGHVS and CDR2 FNYEAQ. CDR3 residues: CASSLSVDYGYTF. The DNA of the CDR3 is TGTGCCAGCAGCTTATCAGTTGACTATGGCTACACCTTC.